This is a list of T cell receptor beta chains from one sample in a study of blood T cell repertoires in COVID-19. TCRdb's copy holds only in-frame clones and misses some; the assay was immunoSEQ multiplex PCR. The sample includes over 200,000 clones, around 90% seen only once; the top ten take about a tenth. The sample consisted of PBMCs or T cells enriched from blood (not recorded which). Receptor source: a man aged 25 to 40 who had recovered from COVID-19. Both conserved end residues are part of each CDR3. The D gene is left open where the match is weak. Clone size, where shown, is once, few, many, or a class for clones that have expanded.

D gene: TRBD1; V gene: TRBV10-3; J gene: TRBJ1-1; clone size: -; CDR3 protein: CAIRETGGVKAFF; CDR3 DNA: TGTGCCATCAGGGAAACAGGGGGGGTAAAAGCTTTCTTT
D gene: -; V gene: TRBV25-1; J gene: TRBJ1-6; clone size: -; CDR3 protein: CASKGGVGTSYNSPLHF; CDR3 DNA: TGTGCCAGCAAAGGAGGCGTGGGGACATCCTATAATTCACCCCTCCACTTT
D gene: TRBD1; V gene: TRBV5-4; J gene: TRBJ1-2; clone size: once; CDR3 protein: CASSLRGQGYGYTF; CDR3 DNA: TGTGCCAGCAGCTTGCGAGGACAGGGCTATGGCTACACCTTC
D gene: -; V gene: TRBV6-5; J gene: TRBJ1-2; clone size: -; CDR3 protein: CASSYSPQNYGYTF; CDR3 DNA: TGTGCCAGCAGTTACAGTCCCCAGAACTATGGCTACACCTTC
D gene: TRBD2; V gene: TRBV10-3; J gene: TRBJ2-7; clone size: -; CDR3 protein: CAISMGLAGGPASYEQYF; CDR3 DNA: TGTGCCATCAGTATGGGACTAGCGGGAGGGCCTGCCTCCTACGAGCAGTACTTC
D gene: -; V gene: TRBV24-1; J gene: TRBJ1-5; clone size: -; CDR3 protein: CATSSRNSNQPQHF; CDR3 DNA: TGTGCCACCAGTAGCCGAAATAGCAATCAGCCCCAGCATTTT
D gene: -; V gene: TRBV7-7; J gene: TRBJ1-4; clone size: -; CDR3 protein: CASSVPQGKLFF; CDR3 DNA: TGTGCTAGCAGCGTCCCCCAGGGGAAACTGTTTTTT
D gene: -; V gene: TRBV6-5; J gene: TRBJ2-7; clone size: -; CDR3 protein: CANEKFRGGGEQYF; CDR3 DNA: TGTGCCAACGAGAAATTCAGGGGCGGGGGCGAGCAGTACTTC
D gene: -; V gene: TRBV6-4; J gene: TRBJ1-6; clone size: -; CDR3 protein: CASRIRRDYNSPLHF; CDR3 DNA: TGTGCCAGCAGAATCCGCAGGGATTATAATTCACCCCTCCACTTT
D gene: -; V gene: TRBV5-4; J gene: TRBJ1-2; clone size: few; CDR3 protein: CASSPGLGANYGYTF; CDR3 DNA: TGTGCCAGCAGCCCGGGACTGGGAGCTAACTATGGCTACACCTTC
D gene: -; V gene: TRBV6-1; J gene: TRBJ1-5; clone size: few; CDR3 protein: CASSEVGNQPQHF; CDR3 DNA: TGTGCCAGCAGTGAGGTAGGCAATCAGCCCCAGCATTTT
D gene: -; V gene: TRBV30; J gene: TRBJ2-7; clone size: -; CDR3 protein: CAWDTSSYEQYF; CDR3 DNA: TGTGCCTGGGACACCAGCTCCTACGAGCAGTACTTC
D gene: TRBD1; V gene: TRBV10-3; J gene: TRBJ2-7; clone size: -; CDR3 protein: CAINGQGISYEQYF; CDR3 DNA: TGTGCCATCAACGGACAGGGAATCTCCTACGAGCAGTACTTC
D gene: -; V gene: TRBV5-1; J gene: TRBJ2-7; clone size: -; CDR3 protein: CASSWGLTYEQYF; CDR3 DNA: TGCGCCAGCAGCTGGGGACTTACCTACGAGCAGTACTTC
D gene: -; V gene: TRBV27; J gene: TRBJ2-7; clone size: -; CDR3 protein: CASGDVSREPYEQYF; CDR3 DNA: TGTGCCAGTGGGGATGTATCCCGGGAGCCCTACGAGCAGTACTTC
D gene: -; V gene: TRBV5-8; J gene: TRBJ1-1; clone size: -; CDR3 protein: CASSLYNSGAFF; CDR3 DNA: TGTGCCAGCAGCTTGTATAACAGTGGAGCTTTCTTT
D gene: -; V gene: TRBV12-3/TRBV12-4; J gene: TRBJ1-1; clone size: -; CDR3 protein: CASSLSARTEAFF; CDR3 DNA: TGTGCCAGCAGTTTATCTGCTAGGACTGAAGCTTTCTTT
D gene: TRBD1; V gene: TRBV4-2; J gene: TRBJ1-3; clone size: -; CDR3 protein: CASSQGTTGENTIYF; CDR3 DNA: TGTGCCAGCAGCCAAGGAACGACAGGGGAAAACACCATATATTTT
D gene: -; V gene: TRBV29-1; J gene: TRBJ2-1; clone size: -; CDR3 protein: CSVEARSSYNEQFF; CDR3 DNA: TGCAGCGTTGAAGCTAGGAGCAGCTACAATGAGCAGTTCTTC
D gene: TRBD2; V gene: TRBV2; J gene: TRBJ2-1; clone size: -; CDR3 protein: CASSEWRGTYNEQFF; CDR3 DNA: TGTGCCAGCAGTGAATGGCGGGGGACCTACAATGAGCAGTTCTTC
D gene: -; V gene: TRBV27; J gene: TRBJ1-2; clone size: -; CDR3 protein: CASSPRGDGYTF; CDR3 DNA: TGTGCCAGCAGCCCCCGGGGGGATGGCTACACCTTC
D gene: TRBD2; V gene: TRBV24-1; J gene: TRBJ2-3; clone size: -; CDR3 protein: CATGEGRPLSDTQYF; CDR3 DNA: TGTGCCACCGGGGAGGGCAGGCCCCTTTCGGATACGCAGTATTTT
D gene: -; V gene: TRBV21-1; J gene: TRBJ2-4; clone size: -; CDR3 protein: CASSKVRGKNIQYF; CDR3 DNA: TGTGCCAGCAGCAAAGTGCGGGGCAAAAACATTCAGTACTTC
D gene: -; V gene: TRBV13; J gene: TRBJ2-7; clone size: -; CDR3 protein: CASSFGGSYEQYF; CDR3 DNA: TGTGCCAGCAGCTTCGGGGGCTCCTACGAGCAGTACTTC
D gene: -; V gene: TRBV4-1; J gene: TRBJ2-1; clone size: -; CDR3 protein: CASSQGTKSSYNEQFF; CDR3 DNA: TGCGCCAGCAGCCAAGGTACTAAGAGCTCCTACAATGAGCAGTTCTTC
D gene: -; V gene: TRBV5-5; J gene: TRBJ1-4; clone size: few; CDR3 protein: CASSDGRAGKLFF; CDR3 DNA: TGTGCCAGCAGCGACGGTCGGGCGGGAAAACTGTTTTTT
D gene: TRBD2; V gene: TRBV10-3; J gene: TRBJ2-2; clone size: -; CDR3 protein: CATTGTSGGGELFF; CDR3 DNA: TGTGCCACCACGGGGACTAGCGGGGGAGGGGAGCTGTTTTTT
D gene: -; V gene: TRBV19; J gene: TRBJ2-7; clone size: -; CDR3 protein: CASSSGTLTYEQYF; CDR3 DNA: TGTGCCAGTAGTAGCGGGACCTTAACCTACGAGCAGTACTTC
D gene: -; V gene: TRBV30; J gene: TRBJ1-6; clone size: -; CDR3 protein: CAFNGQNNSPLHF; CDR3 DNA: TGTGCCTTCAACGGACAGAATAATTCACCCCTCCACTTT
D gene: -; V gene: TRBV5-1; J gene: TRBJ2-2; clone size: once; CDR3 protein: CASGTSLTAGELFF; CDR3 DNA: TGCGCCAGCGGAACTAGTCTTACAGCCGGGGAGCTGTTTTTT
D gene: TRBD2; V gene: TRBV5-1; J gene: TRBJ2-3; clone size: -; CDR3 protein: CASSSGTGPAGVDTQYF; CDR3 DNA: TGCGCCAGCAGCTCTGGGACGGGGCCAGCGGGAGTAGATACGCAGTATTTT
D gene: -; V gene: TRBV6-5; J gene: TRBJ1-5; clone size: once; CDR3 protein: CASSYSGRANQPQHF; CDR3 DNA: TGTGCCAGCAGTTACTCTGGGCGGGCCAATCAGCCCCAGCATTTT
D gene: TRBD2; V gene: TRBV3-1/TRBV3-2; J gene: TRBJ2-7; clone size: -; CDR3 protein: CASSRTGTSGSHSYEQYF; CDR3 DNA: TGTGCCAGCAGCCGGACCGGGACTAGCGGATCGCACTCCTACGAGCAGTACTTC
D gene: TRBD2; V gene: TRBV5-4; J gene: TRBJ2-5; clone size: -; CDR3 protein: CASSRRAGETQYF; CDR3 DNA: TGTGCCAGCAGCCGAAGAGCGGGGGAGACCCAGTACTTC
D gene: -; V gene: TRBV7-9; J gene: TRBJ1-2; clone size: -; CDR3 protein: CASSHQFRTASNYGYTF; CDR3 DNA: TGTGCCAGCAGCCATCAATTTCGGACAGCATCTAACTATGGCTACACCTTC
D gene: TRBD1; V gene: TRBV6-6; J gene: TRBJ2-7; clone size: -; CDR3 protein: CASRPGDSSYEQYF; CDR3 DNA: TGTGCCAGCAGGCCCGGGGACAGCTCCTACGAGCAGTACTTC
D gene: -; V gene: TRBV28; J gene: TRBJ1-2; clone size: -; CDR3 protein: CASSSGQLHYGYTF; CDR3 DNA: TGTGCCAGCAGTTCCGGACAGCTCCACTATGGCTACACCTTC
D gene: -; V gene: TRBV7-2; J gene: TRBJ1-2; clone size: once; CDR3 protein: CASSLAVGGHGYGYTF; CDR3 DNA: TGTGCCAGCAGCTTAGCAGTCGGGGGGCACGGCTATGGCTACACCTTC
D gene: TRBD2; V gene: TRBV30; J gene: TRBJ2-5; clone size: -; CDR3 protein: CAWSVMRGAQETQYF; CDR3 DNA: TGTGCCTGGAGTGTAATGCGGGGGGCCCAAGAGACCCAGTACTTC
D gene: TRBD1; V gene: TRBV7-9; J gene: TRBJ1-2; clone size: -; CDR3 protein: CASSSDRGHGGYTF; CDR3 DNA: TGTGCCAGCAGCTCTGACAGGGGGCACGGTGGCTACACCTTC
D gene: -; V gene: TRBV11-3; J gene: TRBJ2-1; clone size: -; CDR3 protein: CASSYTGTTANEQFF; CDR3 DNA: TGTGCCAGCAGCTACACAGGTACTACCGCCAATGAGCAGTTCTTC
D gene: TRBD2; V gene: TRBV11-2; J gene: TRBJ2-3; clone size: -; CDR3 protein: CASSLVFPLAGTDTQYF; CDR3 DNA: TGTGCCAGCAGCTTAGTATTCCCACTAGCGGGGACAGATACGCAGTATTTT
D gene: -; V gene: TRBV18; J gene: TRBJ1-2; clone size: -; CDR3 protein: CASSPPQPDSYGYTF; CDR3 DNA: TGTGCCAGCTCACCACCACAGCCGGATTCCTATGGCTACACCTTC
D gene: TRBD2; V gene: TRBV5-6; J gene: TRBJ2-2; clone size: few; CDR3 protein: CASGIRASSGTNTGELFF; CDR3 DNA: TGTGCCAGCGGGATACGAGCCTCTAGCGGAACGAACACCGGGGAGCTGTTTTTT
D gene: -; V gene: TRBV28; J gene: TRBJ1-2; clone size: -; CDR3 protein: CASSLRQRYGYTF; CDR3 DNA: TGTGCCAGCAGTTTACGGCAGCGCTATGGCTACACCTTC
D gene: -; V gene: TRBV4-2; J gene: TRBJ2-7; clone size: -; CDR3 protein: CASSQDLEYEQYF; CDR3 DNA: TGTGCCAGCAGCCAAGACCTTGAGTACGAGCAGTACTTC
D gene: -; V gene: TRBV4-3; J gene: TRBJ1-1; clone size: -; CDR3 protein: CASSQELGGRNTEAFF; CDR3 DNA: TGCGCCAGCAGCCAAGAGCTCGGGGGGAGGAACACTGAAGCTTTCTTT
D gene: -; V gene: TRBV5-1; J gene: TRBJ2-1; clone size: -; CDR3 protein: CASSPPQGWGGNEQFF; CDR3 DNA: TGCGCCAGCAGCCCACCCCAGGGGTGGGGCGGCAATGAGCAGTTCTTC
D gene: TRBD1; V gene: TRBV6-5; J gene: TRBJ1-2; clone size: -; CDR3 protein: CASSYRTGGYGYTF; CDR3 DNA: TGTGCCAGCAGTTACAGGACAGGGGGCTATGGCTACACCTTC
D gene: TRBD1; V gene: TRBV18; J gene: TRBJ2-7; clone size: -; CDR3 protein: CASSPGQPPLNEQYF; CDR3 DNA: TGTGCCAGCTCACCGGGACAGCCACCCCTCAACGAGCAGTACTTC
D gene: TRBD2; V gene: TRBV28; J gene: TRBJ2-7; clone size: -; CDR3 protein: CATTGGPTYEQYF; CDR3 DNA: TGTGCCACCACGGGAGGACCCACCTACGAGCAGTACTTC
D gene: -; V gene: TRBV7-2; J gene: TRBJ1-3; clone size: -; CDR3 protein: CASTKPPGSGNTIYF; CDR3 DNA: TGTGCCAGCACCAAACCTCCGGGCTCTGGAAACACCATATATTTT
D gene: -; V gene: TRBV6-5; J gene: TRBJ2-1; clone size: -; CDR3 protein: CASRVQPISYNEQFF; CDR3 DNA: TGTGCCAGCAGGGTACAACCCATATCCTACAATGAGCAGTTCTTC
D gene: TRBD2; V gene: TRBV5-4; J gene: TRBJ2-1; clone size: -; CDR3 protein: CASSLFKLAADNEQFF; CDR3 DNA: TGTGCCAGCAGCTTATTTAAACTAGCGGCTGACAATGAGCAGTTCTTC